Following are 19 T cell receptor beta chains from one sample sequenced in a study of human T cells and chemical hapten exposure. Time point indicated: patch test 1, 2 weeks after DPC sensitization. Treatment indicated: therapeutic diphenylcyclopropenone sensitization with weekly scalp DPC. From the RACE reads, TCRdb called clonotypes with MiXCR, one entry per CDR3 protein. The table shows some 120,000 distinct CDR3 sequences, with around an eighth occurring only once. The source material was whole blood, sampled in connection with sensitization to the hapten diphenylcyclopropenone (DPC). All receptors come from a woman aged 45-65 years with alopecia areata. Some clones in this sample may be carry-over from other donors' samples.

The DNA of the CDR3 is TGCGCCAGCAGAGCGCTAACAGGGAGCTACGAGCAGTACTTC. Translated: CASRALTGSYEQYF. The chain uses TRBV4-1 and TRBJ2-7; possible D gene TRBD1, 6 bases. V was shortened by 6 bases and J by 3 bases, with 15 bases between the two germline ends. The CDR3 has 14 amino acids. CDR1 and CDR2 from the germline V gene are MGHRA and YSYEKL.

V is TRBV6-2 or TRBV6-3 and J is TRBJ2-7, with 9 bases lining up with TRBD1. This CDR3 comprises 14 residues. V lost 3 bases, J lost 5 bases, and 5 bases stayed unmatched. Germline values: CDR1 MNHEY, CDR2 SVGEGT. The CDR3 spells CASSYRQGVHEQYF. CDR3 bases: TGTGCCAGCAGTTATAGACAGGGGGTCCACGAGCAGTACTTC.

The chain employs TRBV6-6 and TRBJ1-1; no clear D gene. CDR3 length: 15 amino acids. V was cut by 6 bases and J by 5 bases, with 19 bases left in between. CDR1 MNHNY and CDR2 SVGAGI come from the germline V gene (reference sequence). CDR3 region: CASSLPRLLETEAFF. The CDR3, as DNA: TGTGCCAGCAGCCTACCGAGGCTGCTGGAGACTGAAGCTTTCTTT.

The V and J genes are TRBV12-3 or TRBV12-4 and TRBJ1-2; tentatively, D is TRBD1 (5 bases). V was pared by 10 bases and J by 3 bases, with 12 bases between. There are 12 residues in the CDR3. The CDR3 DNA reads TGTGCCACTAGCCCGGGGGACTATGGCTACACCTTC. This translates into CATSPGDYGYTF.

This clonotype was seen at least ten times. This sequence joins TRBV15 and TRBJ1-5; unclear D gene. CDR1 is LNHNV, CDR2 YYDKDF, per germline (reference sequence). V was cut by 1 base and J by 2 bases, with 9 bases left in between. The CDR3 has 15 amino acids. This CDR3 reads CATSRVSGGNQPQHF. CDR3 nucleotide sequence: TGTGCCACCAGCAGAGTTTCGGGAGGCAATCAGCCCCAGCATTTT.

This clonotype has ten or more counts. The V and J genes are TRBV6-1 and TRBJ1-1; possibly TRBD1 for D (5 bases). The CDR3 consists of 14 residues. CDR1 is MNHNS, CDR2 SASEGT, per germline. Trimming cost V 3 bases and J 1 base, with 9 bases left between them. CDR3 sequence (DNA): TGTGCCAGCAGTGACAGGGCGCAGAACACTGAAGCTTTCTTT. It translates to CASSDRAQNTEAFF.

The genes are TRBV19 and TRBJ1-5; TRBD1 might be the D (5 bases). From germline, CDR1 is LNHDA and CDR2 SQIVND (reference sequence). This CDR3 has 16 amino acids. Trimming cost V 8 bases and J 6 bases, with 23 bases left between them. CDR3 sequence reads: CASSHRGWQRSQPQHF. The CDR3 bases are TGTGCCAGTTCCCATAGGGGCTGGCAGCGTTCTCAGCCCCAGCATTTT.

The V gene is TRBV11-2, the J gene TRBJ2-3, with TRBD2 as a possible D gene (6 bases). Germline CDR1 SGHAT, CDR2 FQNNGV. The CDR3 loop spans 16 amino acids. V was trimmed by 2 bases and J by 4 bases, leaving 16 bases between them. The CDR3 coding sequence is TGTGCCAGCAGCTTAATGGGAGGCGGGACGGCAGATACGCAGTATTTT. It translates to CASSLMGGGTADTQYF.

This clonotype was detected many times. The J gene is TRBJ2-1, the V gene TRBV29-1; TRBD1 is a possible D gene (5 bases). CDR3 length equals 14 residues. The V end was cut by 6 bases, the J end by 8 bases, with 20 bases between. From germline, CDR1 is SQVTM and CDR2 ANQGSEA. In DNA form, the CDR3 reads TGCAGCGTCAAGGGGAACGGACGGTTCGATGAGCAGTTCTTC. Protein product: CSVKGNGRFDEQFF.

This clonotype was counted only a few times. This chain links TRBV6-2 or TRBV6-3 with TRBJ2-5; perhaps D is TRBD1 or TRBD2 (5 bases each). Germline V gives CDR1 MNHEY, CDR2 SVGEGT. V was trimmed by 8 bases and J by 7 bases, leaving 20 bases between them. CDR3 length: 14 amino acids. CDR3 in DNA: TGTGCCAGCCAACCTGGGACGGGCCTGAGGACCCAGTACTTC. Its protein product is CASQPGTGLRTQYF.

The gene calls are TRBV28 and TRBJ1-1; the match to TRBD1 covers 8 bases. The trim removed 1 base at V and 6 bases at J, leaving 10 bases unmatched. Per the germline V gene, CDR1 is MDHEN and CDR2 is SYDVKM. This CDR3 is 16 amino acids long. Written as DNA, the CDR3 is TGTGCCAGCAGTTTATCCGTCGGGACAGGTCGGCCTGAAGCTTTCTTT. Encoded protein: CASSLSVGTGRPEAFF.

This clonotype has a handful of counts. The chain recombines TRBV27 with TRBJ2-3; D gene ambiguous. The V end lost 5 bases, the J end lost 1 base, and 4 bases lay between the germline ends. This CDR3 region has 12 residues. Germline CDR1 reads MNHEY; CDR2 reads SMNVEV (reference sequence). CDR3 bases: TGTGCCAGCAGTGCCCGCACAGATACGCAGTATTTT. Translating gives CASSARTDTQYF.

This clonotype was observed at least ten times. This chain uses TRBV12-3 or TRBV12-4 with TRBJ1-2; TRBD1 agrees at 9 bases. CDR3 length: 13 amino acids. Trimming cost V 6 bases and J 5 bases; bases outside gene matches: 4. CDR3: CASSYDRGYGYTF. CDR3 in DNA: TGTGCCAGCAGCTACGACAGGGGGTATGGCTACACCTTC.

This clonotype was counted many times. The chain joins TRBV10-2 to TRBJ2-5; TRBD1 matches 9 bases. Germline V gene lookup returns CDR1 WSHSY and CDR2 SAAADI. V lost 6 bases to trimming and J lost 5 bases; unmatched junction nucleotides: 7. This CDR3 has 14 residues. Written as DNA, the CDR3 is TGCGCCAGCAGAGTGGGACAGGGAAGTGAGACCCAGTACTTC. Translation gives CASRVGQGSETQYF.

The CDR3 coding sequence is TGTGCCAGCTCGACAGGCTCTGACTATGGCTACACCTTC. Translated: CASSTGSDYGYTF. The gene calls are TRBV28 and TRBJ1-2; the D gene is possibly TRBD1 (6 bases). The CDR3 sequence is 13 residues long. V was cut by 8 bases and J by 3 bases, with 13 bases left in between. The germline V gene encodes CDR1 MDHEN and CDR2 SYDVKM.

At least ten counts were recorded for this clonotype. The genes are TRBV12-3 or TRBV12-4 and TRBJ2-1, with D perhaps TRBD2 (6 bases). Trimming left V 8 bases short and J 6 bases short, with 14 bases between. This CDR3 comprises 13 residues. The CDR3 DNA reads TGTGCCAGCGGAACCGGGACTTCCAATGAGCAGTTCTTC. It encodes CASGTGTSNEQFF.

The table lists this clonotype with many counts. V usage is TRBV6-5 and J usage is TRBJ2-3; no clear D gene. The CDR3 consists of 11 residues. Germline V gives CDR1 MNHEY, CDR2 SVGAGI. Trimming removed 2 bases at V and 8 bases at J, with 5 bases between. The CDR3 loop is CASSYLGTQYF. DNA for the CDR3: TGTGCCAGCAGTTACCTCGGTACGCAGTATTTT.

This clonotype was picked up one time. The rearrangement uses TRBV28 and TRBJ2-3; the D gene is possibly TRBD2 (5 bases). V was cut by 5 bases and J by 2 bases, with 11 bases left in between. The germline CDR1 and CDR2 sequences are MDHEN and SYDVKM. The CDR3 loop spans 14 amino acids. This chain's CDR3 is CASSHEDYTDTQYF. In nucleotides, the CDR3 is TGTGCCAGCAGTCACGAAGACTACACAGATACGCAGTATTTT.

This clonotype turned up a few times. The chain recombines TRBV28 with TRBJ1-3; tentative D call: TRBD1 (5 bases). The CDR3 contains 17 residues. V lost 2 bases and J lost 4, with 18 bases in between. The germline gives CDR1 MDHEN, CDR2 SYDVKM. The CDR3 DNA reads TGTGCCAGCAGTTTAGGGGGTAACTGGAGACTGGGAAACACCATATATTTT. Its protein product is CASSLGGNWRLGNTIYF.